This T cell receptor (beta chain) was recovered during a study of blood T cell repertoires in COVID-19. Authors' data handling: Scientists estimated how many nucleated cells there were by amplifying reference gene primers. Clones were read by immunoSEQ multiplex PCR, and TCRdb kept only the in-frame ones, dropping some. From that table come the V and J calls and clone size; the DNA was used to work out D and trimming. Of a few hundred thousand clones listed, roughly 89% are singletons. Germline CDR1 reads MNHEY; CDR2 reads SVGEGT. This CDR3 contains 15 residues. The J segment lost 6 bases and the V segment lost 3 bases, leaving 6 bases of the junction unmatched.

What was sequenced was peripheral blood. The sequence was obtained from a woman in her sixties with COVID-19, enrolled during active disease. The V and J genes are TRBV6-2 or TRBV6-3 and TRBJ2-2; TRBD1 aligns across 8 bases. The CDR3 spells CASSYTWTGPGELFF. The CDR3 nucleotides read TGTGCCAGCAGTTATACTTGGACAGGGCCCGGGGAGCTGTTTTTT.